A selection of T cell receptor beta chains follows, all from one sample in a study of blood T cell repertoires in COVID-19. Assay: immunoSEQ multiplex PCR; the TCRdb copy retains only in-frame clones and omits some. The top ten clones hold 4% to 5% of a sample with 260,000 or so clones, 82% of them seen once. Sequenced material: peripheral blood. The receptors originated from a woman aged 65 to 85 with acute or convalescent COVID-19. Each CDR3 is given with its conserved first and last residue. D genes are given only for firm matches. Rows may omit the clone size; those that give it use once, few, many or a size class.

D gene | J gene | V gene | clone size | CDR3 length | CDR3 DNA | CDR3 protein
NA | TRBJ2-2 | TRBV6-6 | NA | 13 | TGTGCCAGCATCCTCTCGGGTACCGGGGAGCTGTTTTTT | CASILSGTGELFF
NA | TRBJ1-5 | TRBV6-5 | NA | 13 | TGTGCCAGCAGAGGGGAACCCAATCAGCCCCAGCATTTT | CASRGEPNQPQHF
NA | TRBJ2-5 | TRBV7-9 | NA | 13 | TGTGCCAGCAGCATAGACAGTAGAGAGACCCAGTACTTC | CASSIDSRETQYF
NA | TRBJ2-7 | TRBV7-8 | NA | 14 | TGTGCCAGCAGCTCCCAAAGACAGGCCTACGAGCAGTACTTC | CASSSQRQAYEQYF
TRBD2 | TRBJ2-3 | TRBV5-6 | NA | 16 | TGTGCCAGCAGCTTGGAAGCGGGGCCTAGCACAGATACGCAGTATTTT | CASSLEAGPSTDTQYF
NA | TRBJ1-5 | TRBV19 | NA | 14 | TGTGCCAGTAGTACACAAGGACAGCCTCAGCCCCAGCATTTT | CASSTQGQPQPQHF
TRBD1 | TRBJ2-3 | TRBV6-5 | NA | 15 | TGTGCCGGACAAACAGGGGCTGTCGGCACAGATACGCAGTATTTT | CAGQTGAVGTDTQYF
NA | TRBJ1-3 | TRBV27 | NA | 15 | TGTGCCAGCAGTTTATTTAGGGGTAACGGAAACACCATATATTTT | CASSLFRGNGNTIYF
NA | TRBJ2-5 | TRBV4-1 | once | 15 | TGCGCCAGCAGCCAAGAAACAGGGAGGGGAGAGACCCAGTACTTC | CASSQETGRGETQYF
TRBD2 | TRBJ2-7 | TRBV4-3 | NA | 17 | TGCGCCAGCAGCCAAGATGCCTCCTCCGGGGGGTTGTACGAGCAGTACTTC | CASSQDASSGGLYEQYF
NA | TRBJ2-1 | TRBV6-1 | NA | 12 | TGTGCCAGCAGTTTCGACAGGGGAGGGAGGTTCTTC | CASSFDRGGRFF
TRBD1 | TRBJ2-6 | TRBV13 | NA | 19 | TGTGCCAGCAGCTTAGTCTTGGTGACAGGGGGCACTGGGGCCAACGTCCTGACTTTC | CASSLVLVTGGTGANVLTF
TRBD1 | TRBJ1-6 | TRBV4-1 | once | 15 | TGCGCCAGCAGCCAACTCAGGGGGCGAGATTCACCCCTCCACTTT | CASSQLRGRDSPLHF
NA | TRBJ1-2 | TRBV3-1/TRBV3-2 | NA | 16 | TGTGCCAGCAGCCAAGGGGGGGGATCTTTCGACTATGGCTACACCTTC | CASSQGGGSFDYGYTF
TRBD2 | TRBJ2-1 | TRBV28 | NA | 16 | TGTGCCAGCAGTCCCTTGGGGAGGGGAATCTACAATGAGCAGTTCTTC | CASSPLGRGIYNEQFF
TRBD1 | TRBJ1-2 | TRBV5-8 | once | 13 | TGTGCCAGCAGCTCGACAGGGGGCGCGGGGTACACCTTC | CASSSTGGAGYTF
NA | TRBJ1-2 | TRBV5-6 | few | 13 | TGTGCCAGCAGCCCACTCCCAGGGAATGGCTACACCTTC | CASSPLPGNGYTF
NA | TRBJ1-3 | TRBV29-1 | NA | 11 | TGCAGCGTTGAACAGGGGAACACCATATATTTT | CSVEQGNTIYF
TRBD2 | TRBJ2-3 | TRBV18 | NA | 16 | TGTGCCAGCTCACCAGAGATAGCGGGGGCGACAGATACGCAGTATTTT | CASSPEIAGATDTQYF
NA | TRBJ1-2 | TRBV14 | NA | 13 | TGTGCCAGCACCCCATTGTCTTGGGCTGGCTACACCTTC | CASTPLSWAGYTF